The sequence of this TCR beta chain was determined in a study of CD8 T cells in ankylosing spondylitis. Quantitative molecular-barcoded 5'-RACE generated the TCR beta libraries. TCRdb re-called the 5' RACE reads through MiXCR, storing one row per CDR3 protein. Of some 240,000 distinct CDR3 sequences in the sample, 8% to 9.5% are singletons; the top ten hold almost 7%. Whole-study findings and limits: Disease-linked clones, CD8+, were relatively rare in peripheral blood. Ankylosing spondylitis blood appeared to be characterized by a TCR beta motif of roughly eight highly homologous variants. Matched ankylosing spondylitis synovial fluid reportedly showed significant enrichment of disease-linked clones.

This clonotype has ten or more counts. Its antigen is undetermined. The germline V gene has CDR1 SGHVS and CDR2 FQNEAQ. This CDR3 region has 14 residues. V was cut by 4 bases and J by 3 bases, with 12 bases left in between. This clonotype was obtained from a male donor with ankylosing spondylitis or in good health (not recorded which). The rearrangement links TRBV7-8 to TRBJ1-2; D might be TRBD1 (5 bases). The sequenced sample consisted of blood, either unsorted or a sorted T cell fraction (not recorded which). CDR3 residues: CASSWDPWDYGYTF. The DNA for the CDR3 is TGTGCCAGCAGCTGGGACCCTTGGGACTATGGCTACACCTTC.